One sample yielded the 25 T cell receptor beta chains listed below, sequenced in a study of cytomegalovirus exposure and HLA in healthy donors. The data were produced by immunoSEQ multiplex PCR, yet TCRdb's version contains in-frame clones alone and is incomplete. The sample holds more than 45,000 clones, 91% seen once. The sample consisted of PBMCs. These receptors all come from a woman aged 25 to 39 in good health and CMV-seronegative.

The rearrangement joins TRBV9 to TRBJ2-7; 13 nucleotides match TRBD2. From germline, CDR1 is SGDLS and CDR2 YYNGEE. The CDR3 consists of 15 residues. After removal of 4 bases from V and 2 bases from J, the junction contained 3 bases not matched to a gene. CDR3 region: CASSPGLAGPYEQYF. The CDR3 bases are TGTGCCAGCAGCCCGGGACTAGCGGGACCCTACGAGCAGTACTTC.

The rearrangement uses TRBV7-2 and TRBJ2-5; 7 bases are shared with TRBD2. The CDR3 consists of 16 residues. Germline CDR1 reads SGHTA; CDR2 reads FQGNSA. The V and J ends lost 4 bases and 5 bases, in that order; junction bases with no gene match: 13. This chain's CDR3 is CASSSSSGAGAETQYF. The DNA of the CDR3 is TGTGCCAGCAGCTCGAGTTCGGGTGCGGGAGCGGAGACCCAGTACTTC.

V usage is TRBV5-8 and J usage is TRBJ1-2; TRBD1 matches 7 bases. The germline V gene encodes CDR1 SGHTS and CDR2 YDEGEE. The CDR3 runs to 14 residues. Trimming at V came to 6 bases and at J to 2 bases, leaving 7 bases not matched to a gene. The DNA for the CDR3 is TGTGCCAGCACCCTATTGACAGGGAACTATGGCTACACCTTC. The encoded protein is CASTLLTGNYGYTF.

The chain joins TRBV30 to TRBJ2-5; 7 nucleotides line up with TRBD1. Trimming removed 0 bases from V and 4 bases from J; junction bases left unmatched: 14. This CDR3 is 17 amino acids long. Per the germline V gene, CDR1 is GTSNPN and CDR2 is SVGIG (reference sequence). The CDR3: CAWSVPSYGTATETQYF. In DNA, the CDR3 is TGTGCCTGGAGTGTACCCTCTTACGGGACAGCAACAGAGACCCAGTACTTC.

This clone was seen a few times. The CDR3, as DNA: TGTGCCAGCACCGGTCCTAGCTCCGGCTCCTACGAGCAGTACTTC. Translated: CASTGPSSGSYEQYF. V gene TRBV6-6 combines with J gene TRBJ2-7; D perhaps matches TRBD2 (5 bases). CDR3 length equals 15 residues. V was cut by 7 bases and J by 0 bases, with 16 bases left in between. Germline V CDR1 and CDR2: MNHNY, SVGAGI (reference sequence).

The chain uses TRBV4-2 and TRBJ2-1; tentative D call: TRBD2 (5 bases). Trimming removed 3 bases at V and 2 bases at J, with 14 bases between. CDR1 is LGHNA, CDR2 YNFKEQ, per germline. This CDR3 has 16 residues. The CDR3 DNA follows: TGTGCCAGCAGCCAGACCCTCGGGGTTACCTACAATGAGCAGTTCTTC. Its translation: CASSQTLGVTYNEQFF.

This chain connects TRBV7-3 to TRBJ1-5, with 7 bases identical to TRBD1. Per the germline V gene, CDR1 is SGHTA and CDR2 is FQGTGA. With V trimmed by 1 base and J by 5 bases, 5 bases remained unmatched. The CDR3 totals 15 residues. The chain's CDR3 is CASSLKGGGHQPQHF. The DNA of the CDR3 is TGTGCCAGCAGCTTAAAAGGAGGGGGCCATCAGCCCCAGCATTTT.

This chain's CDR3 is CASSILTIAGGKETQYF. DNA of the CDR3: TGCGCCAGCAGCATACTAACGATAGCGGGAGGGAAGGAGACCCAGTACTTC. The rearrangement uses TRBV5-1 and TRBJ2-5, with 11 positions matching TRBD2. This CDR3 contains 17 residues. Looked up from germline, CDR1 is SGHRS and CDR2 is YFSETQ. V trimming: 4 bases; J trimming: 5 bases; junction bases outside the gene matches: 13.

The chain carries TRBV7-2 and TRBJ2-2; 11 nucleotides line up with TRBD2. The CDR3 has 15 amino acids. CDR1 is SGHTA, CDR2 FQGNSA, per germline. The V and J ends lost 8 bases and 5 bases, in that order; junction bases with no gene match: 7. The CDR3 sequence is CASASGRSYTGELFF. The CDR3 DNA is TGTGCCAGCGCTAGCGGGAGGTCTTATACCGGGGAGCTGTTTTTT.

This clone showed up just a few times. This chain links TRBV11-1 with TRBJ2-2, with 11 positions matching TRBD2. The germline V gene has CDR1 SGHAT and CDR2 FQDESV (reference sequence). V shed 3 bases and J 6 bases; nucleotides not matched to a gene: 12. The CDR3 contains 18 residues. In DNA form, the CDR3 reads TGTGCCAGCAGCTTTGGGACTAGCGGCGGTCTGTACGCCGGGGAGCTGTTTTTT. This gives the protein CASSFGTSGGLYAGELFF.

J is TRBJ2-2 and V is TRBV19; 9 nucleotides line up with TRBD2. Germline V lookup: CDR1 LNHDA, CDR2 SQIVND (reference sequence). This CDR3 has 15 amino acids. With 6 bases clipped from V and 0 bases from J, the junction kept 2 bases outside the gene matches. The CDR3 DNA follows: TGTGCCAGTAGACCTAGCGGGGCGAACACCGGGGAGCTGTTTTTT. It specifies CASRPSGANTGELFF.

The V and J genes are TRBV28 and TRBJ2-1; 7 bases fit TRBD1. Per germline, CDR1 MDHEN and CDR2 SYDVKM. The ends lost 4 bases at V and 12 bases at J; junction bases unmatched: 6. The CDR3 has 12 residues. CDR3 DNA sequence: TGTGCCAGCAGTTACGGGACAGAGGTGCAGTTCTTC. Amino acids: CASSYGTEVQFF.

This chain connects TRBV5-1 to TRBJ2-3, with D maybe TRBD2 (5 bases). Germline CDR1 reads SGHRS; CDR2 reads YFSETQ. V lost 0 bases, J lost 7 bases, and 18 bases lay in between. The CDR3 extends over 16 amino acids. The CDR3 protein is CASSLAPAEGSNTQYF. The CDR3 DNA follows: TGCGCCAGCAGCTTGGCCCCAGCGGAAGGATCAAATACGCAGTATTTT.

This clone was counted only a few times. The V call is TRBV7-2, the J call TRBJ2-4; D may be TRBD1 (6 bases). Germline V CDR1 and CDR2: SGHTA, FQGNSA. The CDR3 is 14 amino acids. V was trimmed by 0 bases and J by 7 bases, leaving 10 bases between them. The CDR3 loop reads CASSLARRGNIQYF. DNA for the CDR3: TGTGCCAGCAGCTTAGCGCGCAGGGGCAACATTCAGTACTTC. The whole variable domain, filled in from reference TRBV7-2 and TRBJ2-4, reads GAGVSQSPSNKVTEKGKDVELRCDPISGHTALYWYRQSLGQGLEFLIYFQGNSAPDKSGLPSDRFSAERTGGSVSTLTIQRTQQEDSAVYLCASSLARRGNIQYFGAGTRLSVL.

In regard to this clone: Germline is not matched at one junction end, which may reflect a read error. The chain joins TRBV6-1 to TRBJ1-5; 8 nucleotides align to TRBD1. CDR3 length: 15 amino acids. From germline, CDR1 is MNHNS and CDR2 SASEGT. In nucleotides, the CDR3 is TGTGCCAGCAGCGAAGTAACAGGGGGTTATCAGCCCCAGCATTTT. It yields the protein CASSEVTGGYQPQHF.

In nucleotides, the CDR3 is TGTGCCAGCAGCCTCGACAAGAACACTGAAGCTTTCTTT. Its translation is CASSLDKNTEAFF. The chain couples TRBV7-3 to TRBJ1-1; D uncertain. This CDR3 is built from 13 residues. Germline V gives CDR1 SGHTA, CDR2 FQGTGA. The germline V and J ends were trimmed by 5 bases and 1 base, with 8 bases remaining between them.

The V call is TRBV30, the J call TRBJ2-1; 10 bases are shared with TRBD2. The germline gives CDR1 GTSNPN, CDR2 SVGIG (reference sequence). J was trimmed by 6 bases and V by 5 bases; bases with no gene match: 4. The CDR3 is 13 amino acids. CDR3 in amino acids: CAWSSGSSNEQFF. The CDR3 nucleotides are TGTGCCTGGTCTAGCGGGAGTTCCAATGAGCAGTTCTTC.

CDR3 loop: CASSYARTGHGGGYTF. CDR3 nucleotide sequence: TGTGCCAGCAGTTATGCGCGGACAGGCCACGGTGGTGGCTACACCTTC. The rearrangement links TRBV6-5 to TRBJ1-2; TRBD1 agrees at 7 bases. Germline V gives CDR1 MNHEY, CDR2 SVGAGI. This CDR3 has 16 residues. V shed 3 bases, J shed 7 bases, and the junction held 14 bases outside the gene matches.

This rearrangement joins TRBV6-1 to TRBJ2-7; D possibly corresponds to TRBD2 (6 bases). The CDR3 spans 14 residues. The germline V and J ends were trimmed by 0 bases and 7 bases, with 13 bases remaining between them. Germline-derived CDR1 and CDR2 are MNHNS and SASEGT. Here the CDR3 DNA reads TGTGCCAGCAGTGAAGCGCTTCGGAGGGATGAGCAGTACTTC. Protein: CASSEALRRDEQYF.

The rearrangement uses TRBV5-1 and TRBJ2-7; D remains unclear. Trimming left V 2 bases short and J 0 bases short, with 9 bases between. The germline gives CDR1 SGHRS, CDR2 YFSETQ. There are 14 residues in the CDR3. CDR3 sequence (DNA): TGCGCCAGCAGCTTTTTACAGACCTCCTACGAGCAGTACTTC. Encoded protein: CASSFLQTSYEQYF. The full variable domain, rest sourced from reference TRBV5-1 and TRBJ2-7, is KAGVTQTPRYLIKTRGQQVTLSCSPISGHRSVSWYQQTPGQGLQFLFEYFSETQRNKGNFPGRFSGRQFSNSRSEMNVSTLELGDSALYLCASSFLQTSYEQYFGPGTRLTVT.

The chain is built from TRBV5-1 and TRBJ2-5, with 7 positions matching TRBD1. CDR3 length equals 13 residues. After removal of 3 bases from V and 5 bases from J, the junction contained 4 bases not matched to a gene. Germline CDR1 reads SGHRS; CDR2 reads YFSETQ. CDR3 nucleotides: TGCGCCAGCAGCTCAAGGGGGCAGGAGACCCAGTACTTC. It is translated as CASSSRGQETQYF.

The chain links TRBV7-3 to TRBJ2-6, with 7 bases aligning to TRBD2. V shed 5 bases and J 0 bases; nucleotides not matched to a gene: 10. Germline V gene data show CDR1 as SGHTA and CDR2 as FQGTGA. The CDR3 extends over 18 amino acids. The CDR3 region is CASSGVAGFNSGANVLTF. Written as DNA, the CDR3 is TGTGCCAGCAGCGGGGTAGCGGGTTTTAACTCTGGGGCCAACGTCCTGACTTTC.

The chain joins TRBV7-8 to TRBJ2-6, with 9 bases fitting TRBD2. The CDR3 runs to 19 residues. The germline V gene encodes CDR1 SGHVS and CDR2 FQNEAQ. V gave up 3 bases and J gave up 0 bases; unmatched junction bases: 9. In nucleotides, the CDR3 is TGTGCCAGCAGCTTTCGCCGGCTAGCGGGAAACTCTGGGGCCAACGTCCTGACTTTC. It is translated as CASSFRRLAGNSGANVLTF.

The V call is TRBV19, the J call TRBJ2-7; 8 bases align to TRBD2. The germline CDR1 and CDR2 sequences are LNHDA and SQIVND (reference sequence). Germline trimming cut 3 bases from V and 3 bases from J; bases unmatched to any gene: 4. CDR3 length equals 14 residues. The CDR3 sequence: CASSIQSGSYEQYF. The CDR3 DNA is TGTGCCAGTAGTATCCAGAGCGGGAGCTACGAGCAGTACTTC. Full variable domain (remainder filled in from reference TRBV19 and TRBJ2-7): DGGITQSPKYLFRKEGQNVTLSCEQNLNHDAMYWYRQDPGQGLRLIYYSQIVNDFQKGDIAEGYSVSREKKESFPLTVTSAQKNPTAFYLCASSIQSGSYEQYFGPGTRLTVT.

This chain connects TRBV15 to TRBJ1-1; the match to TRBD1 covers 8 bases. The length of the CDR3 is 17 residues. Per germline, CDR1 LNHNV and CDR2 YYDKDF (reference sequence). Trimming at V came to 3 bases and at J to 0 bases, leaving 9 bases not matched to a gene. CDR3 DNA sequence: TGTGCCACCAGCAGGTCGGACAGGGCTACCATGAACACTGAAGCTTTCTTT. Residues: CATSRSDRATMNTEAFF.